The 15 T cell receptor beta chains below were found in one sample sequenced in a study of blood T cell repertoires in COVID-19. TCRdb keeps only in-frame clones here, not all; method: immunoSEQ multiplex PCR. The sample has 200,000 to 250,000 clones, roughly 90% seen once. Sequencing input: PBMCs or T cells enriched from blood (not recorded which). The source of these receptors is a woman aged 25 to 39 who had recovered from COVID-19.

This clone was seen only a few times. This chain links TRBV6-5 with TRBJ2-7, with TRBD1 matching over 9 bases. The CDR3 has 12 amino acids. The germline V gene encodes CDR1 MNHEY and CDR2 SVGAGI. Trimming cost V 8 bases and J 5 bases; bases outside gene matches: 4. The CDR3: CASEWDRDEQYF. CDR3 coding DNA: TGTGCCAGCGAATGGGACAGGGACGAGCAGTACTTC.

The genes are TRBV3-1 (or the pseudogene TRBV3-2) and TRBJ2-3; TRBD2 agrees at 9 bases. V lost 4 bases, J lost 1 base, and 9 bases stayed unmatched. This CDR3 has 17 amino acids. From germline, CDR1 is LGHDT and CDR2 YNNKEL (reference sequence). As DNA, the CDR3 is TGTGCCAGCAGCCTTACGACTAGCGGAAAACGCACAGATACGCAGTATTTT. The encoded protein is CASSLTTSGKRTDTQYF.

The gene calls are TRBV6-5 and TRBJ1-2; TRBD1 matches at 11 bases. The junction had 1 base not matched to a gene; V was cut back by 6 bases and J by 1 base. Germline V gene data show CDR1 as MNHEY and CDR2 as SVGAGI. CDR3 size: 14 residues. The CDR3 nucleotides are TGTGCCAGCAGAGGGACAGGGGGTAACTATGGCTACACCTTC. Translation gives CASRGTGGNYGYTF.

The rearrangement joins TRBV6-5 to TRBJ1-2, with 7 bases aligning to TRBD1. The CDR3 loop spans 13 amino acids. In germline, CDR1 is MNHEY, CDR2 SVGAGI. J was trimmed by 6 bases and V by 5 bases; bases with no gene match: 6. CDR3: CASSLTGMNGYTF. The CDR3 DNA sequence: TGTGCCAGCAGTCTGACAGGGATGAATGGCTACACCTTC.

This clone was counted once. V is TRBV19 and J is TRBJ2-1, with 9 bases fitting TRBD1. J lost 3 bases, V lost 5 bases, and 14 bases had no gene match. The germline V gene has CDR1 LNHDA and CDR2 SQIVND (reference sequence). There are 18 residues in the CDR3. In DNA form, the CDR3 reads TGTGCCAGTAGTGAAAGCCCTCGGACAGGGGACAGCTACAATGAGCAGTTCTTC. Translating gives CASSESPRTGDSYNEQFF. The full variable domain, its missing parts supplied by reference TRBV19 and TRBJ2-1, is DGGITQSPKYLFRKEGQNVTLSCEQNLNHDAMYWYRQDPGQGLRLIYYSQIVNDFQKGDIAEGYSVSREKKESFPLTVTSAQKNPTAFYLCASSESPRTGDSYNEQFFGPGTRLTVL.

The chain links TRBV20-1 to TRBJ2-7; the match to TRBD2 covers 9 bases. In germline, CDR1 is DFQATT, CDR2 SNEGSKA (reference sequence). The CDR3 contains 14 residues. V trimming: 3 bases; J trimming: 2 bases; junction bases outside the gene matches: 5. The CDR3 reads CSASRSSGAYEQYF. CDR3 bases: TGCAGTGCTAGTCGGTCTAGCGGGGCCTACGAGCAGTACTTC.

V usage is TRBV7-2 and J usage is TRBJ1-2; 9 nucleotides match TRBD1. With 5 bases clipped from V and 2 bases from J, the junction kept 9 bases outside the gene matches. The CDR3 contains 16 residues. The germline V gene has CDR1 SGHTA and CDR2 FQGNSA. The CDR3 loop reads CASSPSGTGINYGYTF. The CDR3 bases are TGTGCCAGCAGCCCCTCCGGGACAGGGATAAACTATGGCTACACCTTC. Full variable domain (rest looked up from reference TRBV7-2 and TRBJ1-2): GAGVSQSPSNKVTEKGKDVELRCDPISGHTALYWYRQSLGQGLEFLIYFQGNSAPDKSGLPSDRFSAERTGGSVSTLTIQRTQQEDSAVYLCASSPSGTGINYGYTFGSGTRLTVV.

This rearrangement joins TRBV4-3 to TRBJ1-3, with no clear D. This CDR3 has 15 residues. V gave up 0 bases and J gave up 4 bases, with 10 bases separating them. Germline V gene data show CDR1 as LGHNA and CDR2 as YSLEER. CDR3 nucleotides: TGCGCCAGCAGCCAAGACTTTTTTGAGGGAAACACCATATATTTT. Translated, it gives CASSQDFFEGNTIYF.

The chain is built from TRBV7-2 and TRBJ2-2; 8 nucleotides line up with TRBD1. The V segment lost 5 bases and the J segment 6 bases; nucleotides outside the gene matches: 5. Germline assignment: CDR1 SGHTA and CDR2 FQGNSA. This CDR3 is built from 14 residues. CDR3 sequence reads: CASSTTGGSGELFF. The CDR3 DNA is TGTGCCAGCAGCACAACAGGGGGATCCGGGGAGCTGTTTTTT. Together with reference TRBV7-2 and TRBJ2-2, the CDR3 gives the full variable domain: GAGVSQSPSNKVTEKGKDVELRCDPISGHTALYWYRQSLGQGLEFLIYFQGNSAPDKSGLPSDRFSAERTGGSVSTLTIQRTQQEDSAVYLCASSTTGGSGELFFGEGSRLTVL.

The chain carries TRBV5-6 and TRBJ1-1; no firm D call. Germline values: CDR1 SGHDT, CDR2 YYEEEE. CDR3 length: 13 residues. Trimming stripped 0 bases from V and 11 bases from J, with 14 bases between. CDR3 sequence (DNA): TGTGCCAGCAGCTTGGATCAACTGGTGGGCGCTTTCTTT. Translated, it gives CASSLDQLVGAFF.

CDR3 protein: CASSPGTRGGETQYF. The CDR3 coding sequence is TGTGCCAGCAGCCCCGGAACCCGCGGGGGGGAGACCCAGTACTTC. The gene calls are TRBV4-2 and TRBJ2-5, with 8 bases fitting TRBD2. The germline V gene has CDR1 LGHNA and CDR2 YNFKEQ. The CDR3 totals 15 residues. Unmatched junction bases numbered 9, after V lost 4 bases and J lost 5 bases.

The chain carries TRBV19 and TRBJ2-4, with D maybe TRBD2 (5 bases). V was clipped by 6 bases and J by 0 bases, with 15 bases between them. Germline V gene data show CDR1 as LNHDA and CDR2 as SQIVND (reference sequence). CDR3 length: 16 residues. The CDR3, as DNA: TGTGCCAGTAGCCCTTCCGGGGTCCTAGCCAAAAACATTCAGTACTTC. Translation gives CASSPSGVLAKNIQYF.

The chain couples TRBV27 to TRBJ1-5; weak D call: TRBD1 (5 bases). The CDR3 totals 15 residues. Germline V CDR1 and CDR2: MNHEY, SMNVEV (reference sequence). V was clipped by 5 bases and J by 2 bases, with 13 bases between them. The CDR3 is CASSTGLRGNQPQHF. CDR3 bases: TGTGCCAGCAGTACGGGACTTAGGGGCAATCAGCCCCAGCATTTT.

This sequence joins TRBV6-2 or TRBV6-3 and TRBJ1-5; 8 nucleotides agree with TRBD1. The CDR3 runs to 16 residues. V lost 2 bases and J lost 4; bases outside the gene matches: 7. Germline CDR1 is MNHEY and CDR2 is SVGEGT. The CDR3 sequence is CASSYQLGTGNQPQHF. The CDR3 nucleotides read TGTGCCAGCAGTTACCAATTGGGGACAGGAAATCAGCCCCAGCATTTT.

CDR3 coding DNA: TGTGCCAGCAGCTTAGTTGAGGGGGCGCGAACTGAAGCTTTCTTT. It encodes CASSLVEGARTEAFF. The chain combines TRBV7-2 with TRBJ1-1; 7 positions match TRBD1. CDR3 length: 15 amino acids. The V gene end was trimmed by 1 base and the J gene end by 5 bases; junction bases not matched to a gene: 7. Germline V gives CDR1 SGHTA, CDR2 FQGNSA.